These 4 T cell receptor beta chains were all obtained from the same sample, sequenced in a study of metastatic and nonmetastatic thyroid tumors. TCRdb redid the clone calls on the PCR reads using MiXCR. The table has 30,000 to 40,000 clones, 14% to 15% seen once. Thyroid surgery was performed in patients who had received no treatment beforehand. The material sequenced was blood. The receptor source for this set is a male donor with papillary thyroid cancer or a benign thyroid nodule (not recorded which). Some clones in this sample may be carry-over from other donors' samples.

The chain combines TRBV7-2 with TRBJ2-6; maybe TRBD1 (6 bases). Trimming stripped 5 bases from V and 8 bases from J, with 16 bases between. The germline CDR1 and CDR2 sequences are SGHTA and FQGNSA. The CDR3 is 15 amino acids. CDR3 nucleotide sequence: TGTGCCAGCAGCCCCAGGGGTCCAGGGTCCAACGTCCTGACTTTC. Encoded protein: CASSPRGPGSNVLTF.

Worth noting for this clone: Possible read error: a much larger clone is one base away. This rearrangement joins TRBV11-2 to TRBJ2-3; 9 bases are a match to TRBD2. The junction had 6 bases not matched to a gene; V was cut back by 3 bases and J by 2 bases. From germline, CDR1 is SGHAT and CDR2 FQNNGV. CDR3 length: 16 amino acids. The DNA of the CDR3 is TGTGCCAGCAGCTTCCAAGCGGGAGGTGTCACAGATACGCAGTATTTT. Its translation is CASSFQAGGVTDTQYF.

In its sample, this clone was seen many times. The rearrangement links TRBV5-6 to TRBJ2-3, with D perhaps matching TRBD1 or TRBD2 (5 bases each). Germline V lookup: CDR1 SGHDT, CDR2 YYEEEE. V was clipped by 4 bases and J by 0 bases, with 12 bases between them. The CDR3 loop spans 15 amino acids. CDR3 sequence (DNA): TGTGCCAGCAGCCGGGGCATTTCTAGCACAGATACGCAGTATTTT. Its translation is CASSRGISSTDTQYF.

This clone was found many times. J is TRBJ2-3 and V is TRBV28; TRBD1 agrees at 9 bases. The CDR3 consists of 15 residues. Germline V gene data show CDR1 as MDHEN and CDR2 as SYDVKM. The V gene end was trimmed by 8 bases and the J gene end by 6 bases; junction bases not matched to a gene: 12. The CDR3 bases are TGTGCCAGCGGGGGACAGGGTCTATCCTTGGATACGCAGTATTTT. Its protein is CASGGQGLSLDTQYF.